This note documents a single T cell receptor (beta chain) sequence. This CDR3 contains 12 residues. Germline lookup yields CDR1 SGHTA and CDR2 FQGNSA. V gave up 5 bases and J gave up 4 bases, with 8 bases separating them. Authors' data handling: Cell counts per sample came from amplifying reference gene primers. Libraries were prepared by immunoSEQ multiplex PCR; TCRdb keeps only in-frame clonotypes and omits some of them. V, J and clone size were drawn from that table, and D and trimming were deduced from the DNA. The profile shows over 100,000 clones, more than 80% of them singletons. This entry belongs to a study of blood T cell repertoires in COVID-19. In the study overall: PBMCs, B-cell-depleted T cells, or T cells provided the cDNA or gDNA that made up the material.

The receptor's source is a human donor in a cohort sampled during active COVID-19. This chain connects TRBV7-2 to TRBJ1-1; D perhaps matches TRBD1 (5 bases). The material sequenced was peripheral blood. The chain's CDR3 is CASSPGGTEAFF. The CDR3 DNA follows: TGTGCCAGCAGCCCCGGGGGCACTGAAGCTTTCTTT.